Listed below are T cell receptor beta chains from one sample, sequenced in a study of CD8 T cells in Susac syndrome. TCRdb independently ran MiXCR on the immunoSEQ multiplex PCR reads; one entry per CDR3 protein. The sample includes 170,000 or so distinct CDR3 sequences, around 95% of them seen just once. The sequenced sample consisted of CD4+ T cells from PBMCs. The receptors derive from a human donor with Susac syndrome. The CDR3 runs from the conserved cysteine through the conserved F or W. Each record gives: clone size, V gene, D gene, J gene, CDR3 protein, CDR3 DNA. D genes are given only for firm matches. The size entry is marked missing in some rows and otherwise reads once, few, many or a size class.

.,TRBV28,TRBD2,TRBJ2-3,CASTQSAGGGDTQYF,TGTGCCAGCACCCAGTCGGCGGGAGGGGGAGATACGCAGTATTTT
once,TRBV5-4,.,TRBJ2-1,CASRPYGTGNYNEQFF,TGTGCCAGCAGGCCCTACGGGACGGGGAACTACAATGAGCAGTTCTTC
once,TRBV29-1,.,TRBJ2-1,CSVERLDNEQFF,TGCAGCGTTGAACGGCTCGACAATGAGCAGTTCTTC
.,TRBV29-1,TRBD2,TRBJ2-1,CSVDWLAGGGEQFF,TGCAGCGTTGATTGGCTAGCGGGGGGGGGTGAGCAGTTCTTC
.,TRBV2,TRBD2,TRBJ2-2,CASSQGLAGLGGELFF,TGTGCCAGCAGCCAGGGACTAGCGGGACTTGGCGGGGAGCTGTTTTTT
.,TRBV19,.,TRBJ1-2,CASSMSDGHYGYTF,TGTGCCAGTAGTATGTCCGACGGACACTATGGCTACACCTTC
.,TRBV9,TRBD2,TRBJ2-5,CASSGLAEYQETQYF,TGTGCCAGCAGCGGACTAGCGGAGTACCAAGAGACCCAGTACTTC
.,TRBV12-3/TRBV12-4,.,TRBJ1-1,CASKLPAGLNTEAFF,TGTGCCAGCAAGTTACCGGCGGGCCTGAACACTGAAGCTTTCTTT
.,TRBV20-1,.,TRBJ2-5,CSAAAVRKETQYF,TGCAGTGCGGCCGCTGTCAGAAAAGAGACCCAGTACTTC
.,TRBV29-1,.,TRBJ2-3,CSVEAGSTDTQYF,TGCAGCGTTGAAGCAGGCTCCACAGATACGCAGTATTTT
.,TRBV12-3/TRBV12-4,.,TRBJ2-1,CASRSFGSNHNEQFF,TGTGCCAGCCGCTCCTTCGGGAGTAACCACAATGAGCAGTTCTTC
.,TRBV5-1,.,TRBJ2-1,CASSFQPSSYNEQFF,TGCGCCAGCAGCTTTCAGCCGAGCTCCTACAATGAGCAGTTCTTC
.,TRBV29-1,.,TRBJ2-5,CSVRVGTQGGETQYF,TGCAGCGTCCGAGTTGGGACCCAGGGGGGGGAGACCCAGTACTTC
.,TRBV30,.,TRBJ1-1,CAWSTLNTEAFF,TGTGCCTGGAGTACACTGAACACTGAAGCTTTCTTT
.,TRBV29-1,.,TRBJ2-2,CSVGHTNTGELFF,TGCAGCGTTGGACATACCAACACCGGGGAGCTGTTTTTT
.,TRBV18,.,TRBJ1-5,CASSPTQGSSNQPQHF,TGTGCCAGCTCACCGACACAGGGCTCTAGCAATCAGCCCCAGCATTTT
.,TRBV27,.,TRBJ1-1,CATRDFQRDTEAFF,TGTGCCACCAGGGATTTCCAGCGGGACACTGAAGCTTTCTTT
.,TRBV3-1,.,TRBJ2-5,CASSLGGMETQYF,TGTGCCAGCAGCCTAGGGGGTATGGAGACCCAGTACTTC
.,TRBV29-1,.,TRBJ1-2,CSVELGGRSGGYTF,TGCAGCGTTGAGTTAGGGGGGCGATCTGGAGGCTACACCTTC
.,TRBV29-1,TRBD1,TRBJ2-5,CSVFWDRVETQYF,TGCAGCGTTTTCTGGGACAGGGTGGAGACCCAGTACTTC
.,TRBV5-6,.,TRBJ1-5,CASKGGVRNQPQHF,TGTGCCAGCAAGGGGGGGGTTAGGAATCAGCCCCAGCATTTT
once,TRBV10-3,.,TRBJ2-7,CAIRGDKVYEQYF,TGTGCCATCAGGGGGGACAAGGTGTACGAGCAGTACTTC
.,TRBV12-3/TRBV12-4,.,TRBJ2-5,CASSLGPDRTQYF,TGTGCCAGCAGCCTAGGCCCTGACAGGACCCAGTACTTC
.,TRBV11-1,TRBD1,TRBJ1-2,CASSPGQGGYTF,TGTGCCAGCAGCCCTGGACAGGGGGGCTACACCTTC
.,TRBV9,TRBD2,TRBJ2-5,CASSVELAGETQYF,TGTGCCAGCAGCGTAGAACTAGCGGGCGAGACCCAGTACTTC
.,TRBV27,TRBD1,TRBJ2-7,CASATGDGSYEQYF,TGTGCCAGCGCAACAGGGGATGGGTCCTACGAGCAGTACTTC
.,TRBV28,TRBD1,TRBJ1-2,CASSNIGQGPFSGGYTF,TGTGCCAGCAGCAACATTGGACAGGGTCCCTTCTCGGGAGGCTACACCTTC
.,TRBV4-1,.,TRBJ1-4,CASSQAVNLGNEKLFF,TGCGCCAGCAGCCAAGCCGTAAATCTGGGAAATGAAAAACTGTTTTTT
.,TRBV19,TRBD1,TRBJ2-1,CASRQTGQGGEQFF,TGTGCCAGTAGACAGACGGGACAGGGAGGTGAGCAGTTCTTC
once,TRBV12-3/TRBV12-4,TRBD2,TRBJ2-2,CASGLAGGVPGELFF,TGTGCCAGCGGTTTAGCGGGAGGAGTTCCCGGGGAGCTGTTTTTT
.,TRBV7-3,.,TRBJ2-5,CASSFGQPQETQYF,TGTGCCAGCAGCTTTGGACAGCCGCAAGAGACCCAGTACTTC
.,TRBV30,TRBD1,TRBJ2-1,CAWSRAGGPFGKEQFF,TGTGCCTGGAGTCGGGCAGGGGGCCCGTTCGGGAAGGAGCAGTTCTTC
.,TRBV3-1,TRBD1,TRBJ1-2,CASSAGQFGYTF,TGTGCCAGCAGCGCGGGACAGTTTGGCTACACCTTC
.,TRBV9,TRBD1,TRBJ1-1,CARNGTGNAYTEAFF,TGTGCCAGAAATGGGACAGGGAACGCTTATACTGAAGCTTTCTTT
.,TRBV20-1,.,TRBJ2-2,CSARDGGTGELFF,TGCAGTGCTAGAGATGGGGGCACCGGGGAGCTGTTTTTT
few,TRBV12-3/TRBV12-4,.,TRBJ1-2,CASSLGRLYGYTF,TGTGCCAGCAGTTTGGGACGGCTGTATGGCTACACCTTC
.,TRBV6-6,.,TRBJ2-7,CASKAYTESSYEQYF,TGTGCCAGCAAGGCTTATACAGAGAGCTCCTACGAGCAGTACTTC
.,TRBV6-2/TRBV6-3,.,TRBJ2-5,CASSAWVRETQYF,TGTGCCAGCAGCGCCTGGGTCCGGGAGACCCAGTACTTC